This entry concerns a single TCR beta chain. This record comes from a study of T cell clonotyping in hematopoietic cell transplantation. TCRdb keeps only in-frame clones here, not all; method: immunoSEQ multiplex PCR. Here the sample spans about 16,000 clones, 71% being singletons. Trimming stripped 4 bases from V and 2 bases from J, with 14 bases between. Germline CDR1 GTSNPN, CDR2 SVGIG (reference sequence). CDR3 length equals 15 residues. This chain joins TRBV30 and TRBJ2-2; D gene unclear. The sample consisted of peripheral blood mononuclear cells. The TCR was taken from a woman aged 55-70 years in good health. Some clones in this sample may be carry-over from other donors' samples. The CDR3 nucleotides are TGTGCCTGGAAATCTAGACAACTTAACACCGGGGAGCTGTTTTTT. This codes for CAWKSRQLNTGELFF.